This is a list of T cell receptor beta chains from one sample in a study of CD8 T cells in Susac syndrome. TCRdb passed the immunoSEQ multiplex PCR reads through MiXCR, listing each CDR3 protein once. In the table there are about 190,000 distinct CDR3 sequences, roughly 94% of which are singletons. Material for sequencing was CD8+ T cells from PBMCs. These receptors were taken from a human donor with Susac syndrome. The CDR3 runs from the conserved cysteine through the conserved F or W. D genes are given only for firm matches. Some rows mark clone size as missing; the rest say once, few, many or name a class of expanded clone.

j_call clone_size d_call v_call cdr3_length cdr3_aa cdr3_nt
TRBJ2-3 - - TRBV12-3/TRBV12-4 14 CASTGTGVTDTQYF TGTGCCAGCACCGGGACGGGGGTCACAGATACGCAGTATTTT
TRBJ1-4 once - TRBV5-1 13 CASSLGPNEKLFF TGCGCCAGCAGCCTGGGTCCTAATGAAAAACTGTTTTTT
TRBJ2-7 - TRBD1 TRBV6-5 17 CASSYTQPGTETYEQYF TGTGCCAGCAGTTACACACAGCCCGGGACAGAGACCTACGAGCAGTACTTC
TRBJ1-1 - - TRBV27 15 CASSPPGTENTEAFF TGTGCCAGCAGTCCACCCGGGACGGAGAACACTGAAGCTTTCTTT
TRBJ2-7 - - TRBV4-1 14 CASSQEADAYEQYF TGCGCCAGCAGCCAAGAGGCCGATGCCTACGAGCAGTACTTC
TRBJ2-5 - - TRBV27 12 CASSSLGETQYF TGTGCCAGCAGTTCCCTGGGGGAGACCCAGTACTTC
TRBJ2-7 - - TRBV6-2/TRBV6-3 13 CASSYVAGVEQYF TGTGCCAGCAGTTACGTGGCAGGGGTTGAGCAGTACTTC
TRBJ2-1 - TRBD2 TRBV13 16 CASSPPIAGEDNEQFF TGTGCCAGCAGCCCCCCTATAGCGGGAGAGGACAATGAGCAGTTCTTC
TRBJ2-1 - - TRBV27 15 CASRPWVAPYNEQFF TGTGCCAGCAGGCCCTGGGTGGCCCCCTACAATGAGCAGTTCTTC
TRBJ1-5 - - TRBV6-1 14 CASSEMGVNQPQHF TGTGCCAGCAGTGAAATGGGGGTCAATCAGCCCCAGCATTTT
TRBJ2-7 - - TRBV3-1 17 CASSQEQTGLKGYEQYF TGTGCCAGCAGCCAAGAGCAGACAGGCCTCAAGGGATACGAGCAGTACTTC
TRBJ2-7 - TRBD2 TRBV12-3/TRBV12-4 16 CASSSVPGGVPHEQYF TGTGCCAGCAGCTCCGTCCCGGGAGGAGTTCCTCACGAGCAGTACTTC
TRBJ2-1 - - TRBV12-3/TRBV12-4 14 CASSFVSLMDEQFF TGTGCCAGCAGTTTTGTTAGTCTTATGGATGAGCAGTTCTTC
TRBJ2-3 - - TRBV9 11 CASSGRDTQYF TGTGCCAGCAGCGGGAGGGATACGCAGTATTTT
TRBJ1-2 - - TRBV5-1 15 CASSLDSPPNYGYTF TGCGCCAGCAGCTTGGACAGTCCTCCAAACTATGGCTACACCTTC
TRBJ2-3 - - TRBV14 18 CASSQVPDLGISTDTQYF TGTGCCAGCAGCCAAGTACCCGACCTGGGTATTAGCACAGATACGCAGTATTTT
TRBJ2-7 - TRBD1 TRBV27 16 CATRVYKTGGIYEQYF TGTGCCACCAGAGTTTATAAGACAGGGGGCATCTACGAGCAGTACTTC
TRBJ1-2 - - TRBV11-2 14 CASSPGAGGYGYTF TGTGCCAGCAGCCCCGGGGCCGGGGGCTATGGCTACACCTTC
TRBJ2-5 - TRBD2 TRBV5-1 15 CASSSSGGALETQYF TGCGCCAGCAGCTCTAGCGGGGGGGCCTTGGAGACCCAGTACTTC
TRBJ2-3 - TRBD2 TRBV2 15 CASSGLAAPTDTQYF TGTGCCAGCAGCGGACTAGCGGCTCCTACAGATACGCAGTATTTT
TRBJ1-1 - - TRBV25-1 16 CASSVVLGSGDTEAFF TGTGCCAGCAGTGTAGTGTTGGGGTCGGGTGACACTGAAGCTTTCTTT
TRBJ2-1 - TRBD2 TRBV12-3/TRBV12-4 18 CASSSSSGGAPSYNEQFF TGTGCCAGCAGTTCTTCTAGCGGGGGGGCCCCCAGCTACAATGAGCAGTTCTTC
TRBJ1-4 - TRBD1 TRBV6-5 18 CASSYGQGTPSLIEKLFF TGTGCCAGCAGTTACGGACAGGGGACCCCTTCACTAATTGAAAAACTGTTTTTT
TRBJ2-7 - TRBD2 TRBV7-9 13 CASATSGNNEQYF TGTGCCAGCGCGACTAGCGGGAACAACGAGCAGTACTTC
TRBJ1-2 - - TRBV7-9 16 CASSSGRTDTNYGYTF TGTGCCAGCAGCTCTGGGAGGACGGATACTAACTATGGCTACACCTTC
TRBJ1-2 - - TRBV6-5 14 CASRLTGMSYGYTF TGTGCCAGCAGACTAACAGGGATGAGCTATGGCTACACCTTC
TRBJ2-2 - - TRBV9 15 CASSVPGGGPGELFF TGTGCCAGCAGCGTCCCAGGGGGAGGACCCGGGGAGCTGTTTTTT
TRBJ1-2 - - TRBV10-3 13 CATSDTPEAGYTF TGTGCCACCTCGGACACCCCCGAGGCTGGCTACACCTTC
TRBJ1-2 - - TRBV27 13 CASSFGSHYGYTF TGTGCCAGCAGTTTCGGGAGCCACTATGGCTACACCTTC
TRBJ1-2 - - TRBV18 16 CASSPLTSGDDYGYTF TGTGCCAGCTCACCACTGACTTCAGGGGATGACTATGGCTACACCTTC
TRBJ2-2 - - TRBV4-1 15 CASSQAASYTGELFF TGCGCCAGCAGCCAAGCTGCCAGCTACACCGGGGAGCTGTTTTTT
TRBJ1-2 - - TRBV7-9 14 CASSLDRTSYGYTF TGTGCCAGCAGCTTAGACAGGACATCGTATGGCTACACCTTC
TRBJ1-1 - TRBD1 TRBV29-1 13 CSVGQGTGAEAFF TGCAGCGTTGGACAGGGGACTGGTGCTGAAGCTTTCTTT
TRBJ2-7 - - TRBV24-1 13 CATSAGNPYEQYF TGTGCCACCAGTGCCGGGAATCCCTACGAGCAGTACTTC
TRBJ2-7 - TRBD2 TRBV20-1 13 CSGRAGRTYEQYF TGCAGTGGCAGAGCGGGGAGGACCTACGAGCAGTACTTC
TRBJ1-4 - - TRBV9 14 CASSVSGTNEKLFF TGTGCCAGCAGCGTTTCCGGGACGAATGAAAAACTGTTTTTT
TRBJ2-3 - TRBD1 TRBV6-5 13 CASSSQGEDTQYF TGTGCCAGCAGTTCACAGGGGGAAGATACGCAGTATTTT
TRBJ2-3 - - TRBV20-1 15 CSAREGRGGWDTQYF TGCAGTGCTAGAGAGGGTCGGGGCGGGTGGGATACGCAGTATTTT
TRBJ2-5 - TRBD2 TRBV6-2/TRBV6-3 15 CASRISGGASETQYF TGTGCCAGCAGGATTAGCGGGGGGGCCTCAGAGACCCAGTACTTC
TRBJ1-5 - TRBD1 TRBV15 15 CATSRKGTGDQPQHF TGTGCCACCAGCAGAAAGGGGACAGGGGATCAGCCCCAGCATTTT
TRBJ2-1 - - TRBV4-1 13 CASSQIGGDEQFF TGCGCCAGCAGCCAAATTGGTGGGGATGAGCAGTTCTTC
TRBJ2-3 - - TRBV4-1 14 CASSPGHGTDTQYF TGCGCCAGCAGCCCAGGACACGGCACAGATACGCAGTATTTT
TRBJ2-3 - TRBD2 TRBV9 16 CASSVLGGGSTDTQYF TGTGCCAGCAGCGTCCTCGGGGGGGGTAGCACAGATACGCAGTATTTT
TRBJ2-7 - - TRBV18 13 CASSPPGVNVLYF TGTGCCAGCTCACCGCCAGGCGTCAATGTATTGTACTTC
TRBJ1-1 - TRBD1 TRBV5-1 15 CASSSGQGMQTEAFF TGCGCCAGCAGCTCGGGACAGGGAATGCAAACTGAAGCTTTCTTT
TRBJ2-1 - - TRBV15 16 CATSMGASGTYNEQFF TGTGCCACCAGCATGGGGGCGAGCGGTACCTACAATGAGCAGTTCTTC
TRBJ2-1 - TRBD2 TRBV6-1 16 CASSPGLAASYNEQFF TGTGCCAGCAGCCCTGGACTAGCCGCATCCTACAATGAGCAGTTCTTC
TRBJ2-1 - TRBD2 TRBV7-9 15 CASSLAGGPGNEQFF TGTGCCAGCAGCCTAGCGGGAGGGCCGGGTAATGAGCAGTTCTTC
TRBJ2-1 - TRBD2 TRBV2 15 CASSEWRGAYNEQFF TGTGCCAGCAGTGAATGGCGGGGGGCCTACAATGAGCAGTTCTTC
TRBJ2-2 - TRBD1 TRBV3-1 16 CASSPFRDSNTGELFF TGTGCCAGCAGCCCATTCCGGGACAGCAACACCGGGGAGCTGTTTTTT
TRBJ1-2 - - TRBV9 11 CASSVGVDYTF TGTGCCAGCAGCGTAGGAGTGGACTACACCTTC
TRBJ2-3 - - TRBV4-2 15 CASRSLASGTDTQYF TGTGCCAGCAGGTCTCTAGCGAGCGGCACAGATACGCAGTATTTT
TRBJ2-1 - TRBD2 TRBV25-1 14 CASSVSGGVNEQFF TGTGCCAGCAGTGTAAGCGGGGGTGTTAATGAGCAGTTCTTC